These 23 T cell receptor beta chains came from one sample sequenced in a study of human T cells and chemical hapten exposure. Each CDR3 protein gets one entry after TCRdb re-called the RACE reads with MiXCR. This table holds about 58,000 distinct CDR3 sequences, 9.5% to 15% found once. Time point of the sample: patch test 3, about 24 weeks after DPC sensitization. The treatment denotes: therapeutic diphenylcyclopropenone sensitization with weekly scalp DPC. The source was whole blood, collected in connection with sensitization to the hapten diphenylcyclopropenone (DPC). The origin of the receptors is a man younger than 45 with alopecia areata. Some clones in this sample may be carry-over from other donors' samples.

The table lists this clonotype with a few counts. The chain joins TRBV18 to TRBJ1-5; 7 bases are shared with TRBD1. V lost 0 bases, J lost 7 bases, and 6 bases stayed unmatched. This CDR3 spans 15 amino acids. Germline V CDR1 and CDR2: KGHSH, LQKENI. The CDR3 loop reads CASSPPGTVLQPQHF. The CDR3 coding sequence is TGTGCCAGCTCACCACCCGGGACAGTCCTACAGCCCCAGCATTTT.

This clonotype was seen more than once but under ten times. The CDR3 DNA is TGTGCCAGCAGCTTAGCTCAGACAACCTACGAGCAGTACTTC. It codes for CASSLAQTTYEQYF. The chain is built from TRBV7-6 and TRBJ2-7; D is undetermined. Trimming took off 0 bases at V and 2 bases at J, with 8 bases between the two ends. Germline CDR1 and CDR2: SGHVS and FNYEAQ. This CDR3 is built from 14 residues. Based on the CDR3 plus reference TRBV7-6 and TRBJ2-7, the full variable domain is GAGVSQSPRYKVTKRGQDVALRCDPISGHVSLYWYRQALGQGPEFLTYFNYEAQQDKSGLPNDRFSAERPEGSISTLTIQRTEQRDSAMYRCASSLAQTTYEQYFGPGTRLTVT.

The V gene is TRBV5-5, the J gene TRBJ2-2; 8 positions match TRBD2. The V and J ends lost 2 bases and 0 bases, in that order; junction bases with no gene match: 3. The CDR3 length is 16 residues. Germline CDR1 and CDR2: SGHKS and YYEKEE (reference sequence). The chain's CDR3 is CASSLIAGTNTGELFF. The DNA for the CDR3 is TGTGCCAGCAGCTTAATAGCGGGGACGAACACCGGGGAGCTGTTTTTT.

The rearrangement links TRBV7-9 to TRBJ1-2, with a possible D match to TRBD1 (6 bases). The CDR3 contains 17 residues. The germline gives CDR1 SEHNR, CDR2 FQNEAQ (reference sequence). The V end was cut by 7 bases, the J end by 8 bases, with 29 bases between. CDR3 sequence (DNA): TGTGCCAGCACCGAAGGGTCGATTGGTTTACAGGGAGGCGGCTACACCTTC. Its protein product is CASTEGSIGLQGGGYTF.

This chain joins TRBV21-1 and TRBJ1-4; the DNA was not compared with TRBD1, the D call given in the table. TRBV21-1 is a documented pseudogene. The CDR3 has 13 residues. CDR3 sequence reads: CAIRTETNEKLFF. The CDR3 region has the DNA TGTGCCATCCGGACAGAAACTAATGAAAAACTGTTTTTT.

This clonotype was seen ten or more times. The rearrangement uses TRBV6-6 and TRBJ2-7; TRBD1 matches 9 bases. V lost 4 bases to trimming and J lost 5 bases; unmatched junction nucleotides: 0. Germline V gives CDR1 MNHNY, CDR2 SVGAGI (reference sequence). The CDR3 totals 12 residues. CDR3 amino acids: CASSWTGDEQYF. The DNA of the CDR3 is TGTGCCAGCAGTTGGACAGGGGACGAGCAGTACTTC.

This clonotype occurred many times. The CDR3 protein is CRSGGGPDTF. The CDR3 DNA follows: TGCAGATCGGGCGGTGGGCCCGACACCTTC. The V and J genes are TRBV29-1 and TRBJ1-2, with D hard to call. CDR3 length: 10 residues. Germline assignment: CDR1 SQVTM and CDR2 ANQGSEA.

This clonotype was seen repeatedly, ten times or more. The chain recombines TRBV10-2 with TRBJ2-7; 9 nucleotides agree with TRBD1. Germline CDR1 and CDR2: WSHSY and SAAADI. The CDR3 is 15 amino acids. V shed 0 bases, J shed 3 bases, and the junction held 3 bases outside the gene matches. CDR3 nucleotide sequence: TGCGCCAGCAGTGAGTCATGGACAGGGGACTACGAGCAGTACTTC. As protein: CASSESWTGDYEQYF.

This clonotype was counted a few times. DNA for the CDR3: TGTGCCAGCAGCTTAATAGGTTCGAACACCGGGGAGCTGTTTTTT. It encodes CASSLIGSNTGELFF. V usage is TRBV7-3 and J usage is TRBJ2-2; D is uncertain. Trimming shortened V by 1 base and J by 0 bases, and 6 bases separated the two germline ends. CDR1 and CDR2 (germline): SGHTA, FQGTGA. The CDR3 loop spans 15 amino acids.

The gene calls are TRBV20-1 and TRBJ1-5; unclear D gene. The germline V gene has CDR1 DFQATT and CDR2 SNEGSKA (reference sequence). The CDR3 runs 12 residues. V shed 3 bases and J shed 7 bases, with 10 bases lying between them. CDR3 sequence: CSASRVGQPQHF. The CDR3 DNA reads as TGCAGTGCTAGTCGAGTAGGGCAGCCCCAGCATTTT.

This clonotype showed up just a few times. The chain uses TRBV5-5 and TRBJ2-7; 7 nucleotides match TRBD1. This CDR3 comprises 14 residues. V lost 4 bases, J lost 4 bases, and 8 bases stayed unmatched. The V gene's germline CDR1 is SGHKS and CDR2 YYEKEE (reference sequence). The CDR3 loop reads CASSQDRISYEQYF. The CDR3, as DNA: TGTGCCAGCAGCCAGGACAGGATTTCGTACGAGCAGTACTTC.

The genes are TRBV6-2 or TRBV6-3 and TRBJ2-1; 8 bases map to TRBD2. The CDR3 is 18 residues long. With 5 bases clipped from V and 0 bases from J, the junction kept 12 bases outside the gene matches. Germline assignment: CDR1 MNHEY and CDR2 SVGEGT. CDR3: CASSVVSGGLSSYNEQFF. DNA for the CDR3: TGTGCCAGCAGTGTCGTCAGCGGGGGCCTTAGCTCCTACAATGAGCAGTTCTTC.

This clonotype was detected ten times or more. This chain links TRBV29-1 with TRBJ2-1, with 8 bases that match TRBD2. From germline, CDR1 is SQVTM and CDR2 ANQGSEA. Unmatched junction bases numbered 11, after V lost 8 bases and J lost 5 bases. The CDR3 sequence is 14 residues long. CDR3 sequence (DNA): TGCAGCCCAACCGAAAGGACTAGCAACAATGAGCAGTTCTTC. Encoded protein: CSPTERTSNNEQFF.

The chain employs TRBV12-3 or TRBV12-4 and TRBJ1-2; D may be TRBD1 (5 bases). V was pared by 6 bases and J by 7 bases, with 9 bases between. The CDR3 runs 11 residues. CDR3 coding DNA: TGTGCCAGCAGCTCCGACAGTGGCTACACCTTC. As protein: CASSSDSGYTF.

This clonotype was observed at least ten times. The chain employs TRBV11-2 and TRBJ1-2, with D possibly matching TRBD1 (6 bases). CDR3 size: 14 residues. From germline, CDR1 is SGHAT and CDR2 FQNNGV. Trimming left V 0 bases short and J 7 bases short, with 12 bases between. This CDR3 is CASSLDLQGGGYTF. Written as DNA, the CDR3 is TGTGCCAGCAGCTTAGATCTACAGGGAGGTGGCTACACCTTC.

The V and J genes are TRBV21-1 and TRBJ2-1; no check of the table's D call, TRBD1, against the DNA was made. TRBV21-1 is a pseudogene locus. The CDR3 loop spans 17 amino acids. The CDR3 sequence is CASSILAGQGSYNEQFF. The CDR3 DNA follows: TGTGCCAGCAGCATACTGGCGGGACAGGGTTCCTACAATGAGCAGTTCTTC.

This clonotype was found many times. The rearrangement links TRBV11-2 to TRBJ2-1, with TRBD2 identical over 9 bases. The germline gives CDR1 SGHAT, CDR2 FQNNGV. V gave up 2 bases and J gave up 7 bases; unmatched junction bases: 12. The CDR3 has 17 residues. The CDR3 region has the DNA TGTGCCAGCAGCTTAAGGGCTAGCGGGGACCACAAGAATGAGCAGTTCTTC. Encoded protein: CASSLRASGDHKNEQFF.

This chain links TRBV7-2 with TRBJ1-2; D gene unclear. The germline V gene has CDR1 SGHTA and CDR2 FQGNSA. V was pared by 0 bases and J by 8 bases, with 10 bases between. There are 13 residues in the CDR3. CDR3 sequence (DNA): TGTGCCAGCAGCTTAGCCGGCCGCGAGGGCTACACCTTC. Protein product: CASSLAGREGYTF.

This clonotype has only a few counts. V and J are TRBV9 and TRBJ1-2; D remains ambiguous. Between the trimmed V and J ends, which lost 0 bases and 3 bases, there was a span of 9 bases. Germline V gene data show CDR1 as SGDLS and CDR2 as YYNGEE. The CDR3 is 14 amino acids. The CDR3 nucleotides are TGTGCCAGCAGCGTAGCGGCGGTTGACTATGGCTACACCTTC. This sequence encodes CASSVAAVDYGYTF.

This clonotype was observed a handful of times. The chain uses TRBV28 and TRBJ1-1; no reliable D call. CDR1 is MDHEN, CDR2 SYDVKM, per germline. Between the trimmed V and J ends, which lost 6 bases and 7 bases, there was a span of 9 bases. The CDR3 is made up of 11 amino acids. The CDR3 spells CASRSFDEAFF. The CDR3 DNA reads TGTGCCAGCAGGTCGTTCGATGAAGCTTTCTTT.

The gene calls are TRBV30 and TRBJ1-5; 7 bases are a match to TRBD1. In germline, CDR1 is GTSNPN, CDR2 SVGIG (reference sequence). J gave up 10 bases and V 0 bases, and 9 bases lay outside the gene matches. The CDR3 is 14 amino acids. CDR3: CAWSVQTGSLPQHF. The DNA of the CDR3 is TGTGCCTGGAGTGTACAGACAGGGAGTTTACCCCAGCATTTT.

This CDR3 reads CSASASNQPQHF. The CDR3 DNA reads as TGCAGTGCTAGCGCTAGCAATCAGCCCCAGCATTTT. This chain uses TRBV20-1 with TRBJ1-5; D remains ambiguous. This CDR3 has 12 residues. CDR1 and CDR2 (germline): DFQATT, SNEGSKA (reference sequence). V shed 3 bases and J shed 0 bases, with 3 bases lying between them.

The sample holds many counts of this clonotype. The chain carries TRBV6-1 and TRBJ1-1, with 10 bases aligning to TRBD1. The germline V gene encodes CDR1 MNHNS and CDR2 SASEGT. The CDR3 length is 17 residues. The V and J ends lost 5 bases and 0 bases, in that order; junction bases with no gene match: 9. The CDR3 reads CASSPRGTGALNTEAFF. Written as DNA, the CDR3 is TGTGCCAGCAGTCCCCGCGGGACAGGGGCTCTGAACACTGAAGCTTTCTTT.